The source of this TCR beta chain is a study of blood T cell repertoires in COVID-19. This table comes from immunoSEQ multiplex PCR, and its TCRdb copy is limited to in-frame clones, with some not included. This table holds tens of thousands of clones, roughly 91% found once. CDR3 length: 14 amino acids. Germline CDR1 and CDR2: SQVTM and ANQGSEA. V shed 6 bases, J shed 5 bases, and the junction held 8 bases outside the gene matches. This clone was seen only a few times. The chain uses TRBV29-1 and TRBJ1-3; TRBD1 aligns across 9 bases. This receptor was identified in a woman aged 45-65 years in a cohort sampled during active COVID-19. Sequenced: peripheral blood. The DNA for the CDR3 is TGCAGCGTCGCTCCTGGGACAGGGAGAAACACCATATATTTT. It yields the protein CSVAPGTGRNTIYF.